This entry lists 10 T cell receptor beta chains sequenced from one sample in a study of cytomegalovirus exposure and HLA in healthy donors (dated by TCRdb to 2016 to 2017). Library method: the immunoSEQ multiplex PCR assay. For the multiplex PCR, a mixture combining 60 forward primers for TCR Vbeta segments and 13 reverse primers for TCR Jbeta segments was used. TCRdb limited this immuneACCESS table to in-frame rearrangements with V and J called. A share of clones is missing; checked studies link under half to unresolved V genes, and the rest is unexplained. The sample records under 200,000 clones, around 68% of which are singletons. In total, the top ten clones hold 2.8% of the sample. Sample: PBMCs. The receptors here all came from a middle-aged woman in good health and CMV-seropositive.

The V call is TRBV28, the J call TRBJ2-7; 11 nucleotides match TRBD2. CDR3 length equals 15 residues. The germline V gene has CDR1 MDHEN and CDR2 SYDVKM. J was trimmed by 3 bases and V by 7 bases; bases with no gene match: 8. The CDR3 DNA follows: TGTGCCAGCATCCAAATAGCGGGAGGGAACTACGAGCAGTACTTC. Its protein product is CASIQIAGGNYEQYF.

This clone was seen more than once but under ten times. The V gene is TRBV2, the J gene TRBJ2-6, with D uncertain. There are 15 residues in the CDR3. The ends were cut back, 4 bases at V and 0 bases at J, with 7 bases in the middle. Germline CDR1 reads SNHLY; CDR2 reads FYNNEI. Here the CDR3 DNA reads TGTGCCAGCAGTGCCCTACGCTCTGGGGCCAACGTCCTGACTTTC. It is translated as CASSALRSGANVLTF. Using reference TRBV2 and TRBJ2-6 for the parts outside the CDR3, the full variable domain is EPEVTQTPSHQVTQMGQEVILRCVPISNHLYFYWYRQILGQKVEFLVSFYNNEISEKSEIFDDQFSVERPDGSNFTLKIRSTKLEDSAMYFCASSALRSGANVLTFGAGSRLTVL.

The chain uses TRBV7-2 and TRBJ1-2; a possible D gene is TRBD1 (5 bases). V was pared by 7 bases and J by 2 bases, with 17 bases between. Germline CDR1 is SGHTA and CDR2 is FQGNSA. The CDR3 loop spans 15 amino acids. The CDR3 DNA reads TGTGCCAGCACCCCGGGGGGGGGTTCAAACTATGGCTACACCTTC. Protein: CASTPGGGSNYGYTF.

The CDR3 sequence: CAISDPGTNKNIQYF. The CDR3 DNA reads TGTGCCATCAGTGATCCGGGTACTAACAAAAACATTCAGTACTTC. This rearrangement joins TRBV10-3 to TRBJ2-4, with unresolved D. The CDR3 length is 15 residues. The germline gives CDR1 ENHRY, CDR2 SYGVKD. Trimming took off 3 bases at V and 3 bases at J, with 12 bases between the two ends.

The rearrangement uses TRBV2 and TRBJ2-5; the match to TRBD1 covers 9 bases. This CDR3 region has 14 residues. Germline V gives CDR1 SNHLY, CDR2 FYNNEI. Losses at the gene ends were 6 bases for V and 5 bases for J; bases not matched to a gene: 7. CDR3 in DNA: TGTGCCAGCAGGGTACAGGGGGCTGGGGAGACCCAGTACTTC. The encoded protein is CASRVQGAGETQYF.

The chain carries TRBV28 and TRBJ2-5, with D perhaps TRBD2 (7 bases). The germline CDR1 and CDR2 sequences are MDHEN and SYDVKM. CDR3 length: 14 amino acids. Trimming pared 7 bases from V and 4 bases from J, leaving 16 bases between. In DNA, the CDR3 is TGTGCCAGCACCCCCGGGGGGCCGGGAGAGACCCAGTACTTC. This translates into CASTPGGPGETQYF.

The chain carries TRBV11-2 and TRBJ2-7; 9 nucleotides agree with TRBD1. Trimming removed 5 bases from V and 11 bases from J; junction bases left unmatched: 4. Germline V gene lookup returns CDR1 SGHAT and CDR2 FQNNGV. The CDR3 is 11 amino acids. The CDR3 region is CASSPGQGKYF. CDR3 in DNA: TGTGCCAGCAGCCCCGGACAGGGGAAGTACTTC.

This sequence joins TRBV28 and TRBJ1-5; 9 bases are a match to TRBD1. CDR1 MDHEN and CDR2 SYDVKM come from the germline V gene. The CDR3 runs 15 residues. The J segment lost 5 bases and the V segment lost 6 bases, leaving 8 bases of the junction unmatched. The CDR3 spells CASRGTGRGYQPQHF. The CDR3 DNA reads TGTGCCAGCAGGGGGACAGGGAGGGGATATCAGCCCCAGCATTTT. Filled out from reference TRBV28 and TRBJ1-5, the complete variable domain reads DVKVTQSSRYLVKRTGEKVFLECVQDMDHENMFWYRQDPGLGLRLIYFSYDVKMKEKGDIPEGYSVSREKKERFSLILESASTNQTSMYLCASRGTGRGYQPQHFGDGTRLSIL.

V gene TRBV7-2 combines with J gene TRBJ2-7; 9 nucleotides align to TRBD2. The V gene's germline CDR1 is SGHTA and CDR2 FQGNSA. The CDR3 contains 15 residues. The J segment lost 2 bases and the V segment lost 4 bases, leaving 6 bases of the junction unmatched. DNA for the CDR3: TGTGCCAGCAGCTCATCGGGACTAGCCGCCTACGAGCAGTACTTC. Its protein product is CASSSSGLAAYEQYF.

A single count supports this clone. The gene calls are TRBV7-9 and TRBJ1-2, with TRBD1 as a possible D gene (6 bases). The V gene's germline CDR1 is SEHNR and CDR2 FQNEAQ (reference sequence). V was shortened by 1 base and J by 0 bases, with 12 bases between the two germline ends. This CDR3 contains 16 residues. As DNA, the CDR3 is TGTGCCAGCAGCTTAGGGGACACCCGGACTAACTATGGCTACACCTTC. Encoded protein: CASSLGDTRTNYGYTF.